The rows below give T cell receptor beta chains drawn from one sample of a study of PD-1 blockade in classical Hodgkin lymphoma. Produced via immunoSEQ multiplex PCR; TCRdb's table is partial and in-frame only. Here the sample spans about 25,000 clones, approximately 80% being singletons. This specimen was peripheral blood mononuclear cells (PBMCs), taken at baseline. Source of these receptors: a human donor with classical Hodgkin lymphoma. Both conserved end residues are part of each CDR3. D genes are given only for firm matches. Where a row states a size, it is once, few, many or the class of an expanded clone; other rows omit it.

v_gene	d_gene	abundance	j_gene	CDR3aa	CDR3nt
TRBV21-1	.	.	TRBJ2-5	CASSQWDRSQETQYF	TGTGCCAGCAGCCAATGGGACAGATCCCAAGAGACCCAGTACTTC
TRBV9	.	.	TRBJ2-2	CASRGTAGELFF	TGTGCCAGCAGGGGGACCGCCGGGGAGCTGTTTTTT
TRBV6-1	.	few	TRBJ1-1	CASSEARGTEAFF	TGTGCCAGCAGTGAAGCTCGGGGCACTGAAGCTTTCTTT
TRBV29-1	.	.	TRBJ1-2	CSVAEQAEAGYTF	TGCAGCGTTGCGGAGCAGGCGGAAGCTGGCTACACCTTC
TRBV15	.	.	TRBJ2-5	CATSREGGGAWETQYF	TGTGCCACCAGCAGAGAGGGAGGGGGGGCCTGGGAGACCCAGTACTTC
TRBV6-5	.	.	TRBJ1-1	CASSSEGGTEAFF	TGTGCCAGCAGTTCCGAGGGGGGGACTGAAGCTTTCTTT
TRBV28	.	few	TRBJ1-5	CASTAAVQPQHF	TGTGCCAGCACAGCGGCGGTTCAGCCCCAGCATTTT
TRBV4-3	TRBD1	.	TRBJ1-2	CASSQDRTGGAFNYGYTF	TGCGCCAGCAGCCAAGACCGGACAGGGGGCGCATTTAACTATGGCTACACCTTC
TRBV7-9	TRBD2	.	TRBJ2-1	CASSPHHLAGGYNEQFF	TGTGCCAGCAGCCCCCACCATCTGGCGGGGGGCTACAATGAGCAGTTCTTC
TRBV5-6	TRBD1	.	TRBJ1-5	CASSFGRGLNQPQHF	TGTGCCAGCAGCTTTGGCAGGGGGCTCAATCAGCCCCAGCATTTT
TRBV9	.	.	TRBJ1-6	CASSVEGVHNSPLHF	TGTGCCAGCAGCGTGGAGGGTGTCCATAATTCACCCCTCCACTTT
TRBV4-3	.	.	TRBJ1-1	CASSQDRGFNTEAFF	TGCGCCAGCAGCCAAGATCGGGGTTTTAACACTGAAGCTTTCTTT
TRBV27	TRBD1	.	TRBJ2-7	CASSLWGTGVYEQYF	TGTGCCAGCAGTTTATGGGGGACAGGGGTATACGAGCAGTACTTC
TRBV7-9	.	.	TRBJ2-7	CASSWATGIGEQYF	TGTGCCAGCAGCTGGGCCACAGGTATAGGCGAGCAGTACTTC
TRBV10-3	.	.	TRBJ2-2	CAISENKGAGELFF	TGTGCCATCAGTGAAAACAAGGGGGCCGGGGAGCTGTTTTTT
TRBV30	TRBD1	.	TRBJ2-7	CAWSRGQGYEQYF	TGTGCCTGGAGTAGGGGACAGGGCTACGAGCAGTACTTC
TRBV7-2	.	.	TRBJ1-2	CASSLEPLGRRNYGYTF	TGTGCCAGCAGCTTAGAACCATTGGGACGGAGAAACTATGGCTACACCTTC
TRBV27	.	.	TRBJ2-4	CASSLTRGAKNIQYF	TGTGCCAGCAGCTTAACCAGGGGAGCCAAAAACATTCAGTACTTC
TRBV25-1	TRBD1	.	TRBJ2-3	CASGRTGTDTQYF	TGTGCCAGCGGGAGGACAGGGACAGATACGCAGTATTTT
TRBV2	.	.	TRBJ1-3	CASSVLTGNPSGNTIYF	TGTGCCAGCAGTGTACTAACAGGAAACCCCTCTGGAAACACCATATATTTT
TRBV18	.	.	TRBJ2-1	CASSPGVEGKFF	TGTGCCAGCTCACCGGGCGTGGAGGGAAAGTTCTTC
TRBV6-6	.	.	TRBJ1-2	CASSYSGRNYGYTF	TGTGCCAGCAGTTACTCGGGCAGAAACTATGGCTACACCTTC
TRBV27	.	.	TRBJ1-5	CASSSEYPQGNQPQHF	TGTGCCAGCAGTTCTGAATACCCACAGGGCAATCAGCCCCAGCATTTT
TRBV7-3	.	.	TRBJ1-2	CASSPDPLKGFIGYTF	TGTGCCAGCAGCCCTGATCCCCTGAAGGGGTTTATTGGCTACACCTTC
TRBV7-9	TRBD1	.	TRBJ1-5	CASSQGGANQPQHF	TGTGCCAGCAGCCAAGGGGGCGCGAATCAGCCCCAGCATTTT
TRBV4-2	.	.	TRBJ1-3	CASSRPEEGYRNTIYF	TGTGCCAGCAGCCGCCCTGAAGAGGGATACAGAAACACCATATATTTT
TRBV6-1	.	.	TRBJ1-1	CASRKPGQMNTEAFF	TGTGCCAGCAGGAAACCGGGACAAATGAACACTGAAGCTTTCTTT
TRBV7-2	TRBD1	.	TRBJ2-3	CASSLVGDRADTQYF	TGTGCCAGCAGCTTAGTAGGGGACAGGGCAGATACGCAGTATTTT
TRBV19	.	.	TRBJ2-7	CASSITPNEQYF	TGTGCCAGTAGTATAACTCCAAACGAGCAGTACTTC
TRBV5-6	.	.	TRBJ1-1	CASSSGGTRLVNTEAFF	TGTGCCAGCAGCTCGGGGGGGACAAGACTGGTGAACACTGAAGCTTTCTTT
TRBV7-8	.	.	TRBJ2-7	CASSLARVGGKDEQYF	TGTGCCAGCAGCTTAGCGAGGGTAGGGGGAAAAGACGAGCAGTACTTC
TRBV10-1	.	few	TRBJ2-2	CASSLARGGSGELFF	TGCGCCAGCAGTTTAGCGAGGGGAGGTTCCGGGGAGCTGTTTTTT
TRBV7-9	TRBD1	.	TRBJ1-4	CASSLRQGTNEKLFF	TGTGCCAGCAGCCTCCGACAGGGAACTAATGAAAAACTGTTTTTT
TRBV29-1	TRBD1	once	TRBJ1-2	CSVVHRGLEGGYTF	TGCAGCGTTGTCCACAGGGGGCTGGAGGGTGGCTACACCTTC
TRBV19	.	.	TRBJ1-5	CASSIVSAMVLNQPQHF	TGTGCCAGTAGTATAGTTTCCGCCATGGTTCTCAATCAGCCCCAGCATTTT
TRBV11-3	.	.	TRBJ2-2	CASSLESGGVDTGELFF	TGTGCCAGCAGCTTAGAGTCCGGGGGCGTGGACACCGGGGAGCTGTTTTTT
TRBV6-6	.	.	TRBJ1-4	CASSRQSTNEKLFF	TGTGCCAGCAGTCGACAGTCAACTAATGAAAAACTGTTTTTT
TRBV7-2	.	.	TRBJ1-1	CASSREGGRAEAFF	TGTGCCAGCAGCCGAGAGGGGGGTAGGGCTGAAGCTTTCTTT
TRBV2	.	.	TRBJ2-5	CASSSGGQETQYF	TGTGCCAGCAGTTCCGGGGGCCAAGAGACCCAGTACTTC
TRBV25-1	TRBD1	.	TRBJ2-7	CASSALGQGGYSYEQYF	TGTGCCAGCAGTGCGCTGGGACAGGGAGGTTATTCCTACGAGCAGTACTTC
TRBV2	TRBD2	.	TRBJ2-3	CASSEASGGATNTQYF	TGTGCCAGCAGTGAAGCTAGCGGGGGGGCCACAAATACGCAGTATTTT
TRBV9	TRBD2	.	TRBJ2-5	CASSVQPAGGPLGETQYF	TGTGCCAGCAGCGTACAACCAGCGGGGGGGCCGCTAGGAGAGACCCAGTACTTC
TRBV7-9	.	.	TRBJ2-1	CASSRAGSYNEQFF	TGTGCCAGCAGCCGAGCCGGGTCCTACAATGAGCAGTTCTTC
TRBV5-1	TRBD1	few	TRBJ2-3	CASSIGQGRTDTQYF	TGCGCCAGCAGCATCGGACAGGGCAGGACAGATACGCAGTATTTT
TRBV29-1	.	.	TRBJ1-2	CSVELGGGYTF	TGCAGCGTTGAGTTGGGGGGAGGCTACACCTTC
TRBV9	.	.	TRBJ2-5	CASSVGPGKETQYF	TGTGCCAGCAGCGTAGGTCCAGGTAAAGAGACCCAGTACTTC
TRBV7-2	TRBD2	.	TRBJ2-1	CASSFRGGASSYNEQFF	TGTGCCAGCAGCTTTCGCGGGGGGGCGAGCTCCTACAATGAGCAGTTCTTC
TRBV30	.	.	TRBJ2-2	CAWRRLQKTGELFF	TGTGCCTGGAGGCGGCTCCAGAAAACCGGGGAGCTGTTTTTT
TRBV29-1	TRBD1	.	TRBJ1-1	CSVAGTGPTEAFF	TGCAGCGTTGCAGGGACAGGGCCCACTGAAGCTTTCTTT
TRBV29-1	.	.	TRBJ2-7	CSVEDPNSSYEQYF	TGCAGCGTTGAAGATCCGAATAGCTCCTACGAGCAGTACTTC
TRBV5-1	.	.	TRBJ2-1	CASSLVENEQFF	TGCGCCAGCAGCTTGGTGGAGAATGAGCAGTTCTTC
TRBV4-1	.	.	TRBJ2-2	CASSQVGRTGELFF	TGCGCCAGCAGCCAGGTCGGTCGCACCGGGGAGCTGTTTTTT
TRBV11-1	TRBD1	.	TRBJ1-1	CATGQGIGTEAFF	TGTGCCACCGGACAGGGGATCGGCACTGAAGCTTTCTTT
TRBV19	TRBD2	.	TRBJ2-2	CASSGLAQNTGELFF	TGTGCCAGTAGCGGACTAGCGCAGAACACCGGGGAGCTGTTTTTT
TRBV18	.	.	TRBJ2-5	CASSWRQQETQYF	TGTGCCAGCTCATGGCGACAGCAAGAGACCCAGTACTTC
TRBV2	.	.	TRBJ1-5	CASSEIIWNSNQPQHF	TGTGCCAGCAGTGAAATAATATGGAACAGCAATCAGCCCCAGCATTTT
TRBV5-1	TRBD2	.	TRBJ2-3	CASSSGTSGNWDTQYF	TGCGCCAGCAGCTCTGGGACTAGCGGGAATTGGGATACGCAGTATTTT
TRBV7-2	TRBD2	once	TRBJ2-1	CASSPWASGGTYNEQFF	TGTGCCAGCAGCCCGTGGGCTAGCGGGGGGACATACAATGAGCAGTTCTTC
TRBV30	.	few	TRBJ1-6	CAWTDEGDSPLHF	TGTGCCTGGACGGACGAAGGGGATTCACCCCTCCACTTT
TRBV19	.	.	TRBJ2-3	CASSIGTDTDTQYF	TGTGCCAGTAGTATAGGGACAGACACAGATACGCAGTATTTT